These T cell receptor beta chains were read from a single sample in a study of long-term antiretroviral therapy in people with HIV. Produced via immunoSEQ multiplex PCR; TCRdb's table is partial and in-frame only. The table has tens of thousands of clones, about 85% seen once. The sample consisted of unsorted PBMCs, taken roughly 5 years before starting antiretroviral therapy. These receptors were taken from a man aged 45-60 years with HIV. Each CDR3 is given with its conserved first and last residue. A D gene is named only where the DNA matches it firmly. Part of the rows lack a size; the others show once, few, many or a class for expanded clones.

clone_size,v_call,j_call,d_call,cdr3_aa,cdr3_nt
-,TRBV2,TRBJ2-2,TRBD2,CASTPLAGRTNTGELFF,TGTGCCAGCACCCCTCTAGCGGGGAGAACGAACACCGGGGAGCTGTTTTTT
-,TRBV7-7,TRBJ2-1,TRBD2,CASSLAAGGNEQFF,TGTGCTAGCAGCTTAGCAGCGGGGGGCAATGAGCAGTTCTTC
once,TRBV9,TRBJ2-7,-,CASSVDGGFYEQYF,TGTGCCAGCAGCGTAGATGGGGGTTTCTACGAGCAGTACTTC
-,TRBV5-4,TRBJ2-7,TRBD2,CASAQGGTSGRAYEQYF,TGTGCCAGCGCACAGGGGGGGACTAGCGGGAGGGCCTACGAGCAGTACTTC
-,TRBV6-1,TRBJ2-3,-,CASSVRTVTDTQYF,TGTGCCAGCAGTGTACGGACAGTAACAGATACGCAGTATTTT
-,TRBV5-1,TRBJ2-5,-,CASSSRGAPGYQETQYF,TGCGCCAGCAGCTCCCGGGGGGCCCCCGGCTACCAAGAGACCCAGTACTTC
-,TRBV6-5,TRBJ1-1,TRBD1,CASSYSPGGFRTEAFF,TGTGCCAGCAGTTACTCCCCAGGGGGCTTCAGGACTGAAGCTTTCTTT
-,TRBV7-9,TRBJ1-1,-,CASSLAAVNTEAFF,TGTGCCAGCAGCTTAGCCGCTGTAAACACTGAAGCTTTCTTT
-,TRBV6-5,TRBJ2-2,-,CASSRVGSTGELFF,TGTGCCAGCAGCCGAGTCGGGAGCACCGGGGAGCTGTTTTTT
-,TRBV6-5,TRBJ2-3,TRBD2,CASSRAGAGDTQYF,TGTGCCAGCAGTCGGGCGGGAGCGGGAGATACGCAGTATTTT
-,TRBV30,TRBJ1-5,-,CAWSVMADQPQHF,TGTGCCTGGAGTGTTATGGCGGATCAGCCCCAGCATTTT
-,TRBV4-1,TRBJ2-1,-,CASSLAPPPFLRSEQFF,TGCGCCAGCAGCTTGGCTCCCCCCCCATTTTTGCGGAGTGAGCAGTTCTTC
-,TRBV7-2,TRBJ1-4,-,CASSPNLVGLRGEKLFF,TGTGCCAGCAGCCCAAATCTAGTGGGTCTCCGAGGTGAAAAACTGTTTTTT
-,TRBV6-1,TRBJ2-1,-,CASRTPGGQDEQFF,TGTGCCAGCAGGACTCCCGGGGGTCAGGATGAGCAGTTCTTC
once,TRBV15,TRBJ2-5,-,CATSRAPSLETQYF,TGTGCCACCAGCAGAGCACCGTCGTTAGAGACCCAGTACTTC
-,TRBV6-5,TRBJ1-3,TRBD1,CASRRTGDSGNTIYF,TGTGCCAGCAGGCGTACAGGGGATTCTGGAAACACCATATATTTT
-,TRBV7-2,TRBJ1-6,-,CASSLVGTGANSPLHF,TGTGCCAGCAGCTTAGTAGGCACAGGTGCTAATTCACCCCTCCACTTT
once,TRBV6-1,TRBJ1-3,-,CASSESSGNTIYF,TGTGCCAGCAGTGAATCCTCTGGAAACACCATATATTTT
-,TRBV18,TRBJ2-6,TRBD1,CASSPTQDRAGANVLTF,TGTGCCAGCTCACCGACTCAGGACAGGGCTGGGGCCAACGTCCTGACTTTC
-,TRBV6-1,TRBJ1-4,-,CASSNTVATNEKLFF,TGTGCCAGCAGCAATACGGTTGCAACTAATGAAAAACTGTTTTTT
-,TRBV5-4,TRBJ1-5,-,CASSLWGSNQPQHF,TGTGCCAGCAGCTTATGGGGAAGCAATCAGCCCCAGCATTTT
-,TRBV19,TRBJ1-1,-,CASNLDTEAFF,TGTGCCAGTAATCTGGACACTGAAGCTTTCTTT
-,TRBV5-6,TRBJ2-5,-,CASSFLLSGDLQETQYF,TGTGCCAGCAGCTTCCTATTGTCGGGGGACCTCCAAGAGACCCAGTACTTC
once,TRBV9,TRBJ1-2,-,CASSVHSPGGQGGLYGYTF,TGTGCCAGCAGCGTACACTCCCCGGGGGGGCAGGGAGGCCTCTATGGCTACACCTTC
-,TRBV5-6,TRBJ1-5,-,CASSGWARSNQPQHF,TGTGCCAGCAGCGGCTGGGCTCGGAGCAATCAGCCCCAGCATTTT
-,TRBV5-5,TRBJ2-7,-,CASSLTGPLGEQYF,TGTGCCAGCAGCTTAACAGGCCCTCTGGGGGAGCAGTACTTC